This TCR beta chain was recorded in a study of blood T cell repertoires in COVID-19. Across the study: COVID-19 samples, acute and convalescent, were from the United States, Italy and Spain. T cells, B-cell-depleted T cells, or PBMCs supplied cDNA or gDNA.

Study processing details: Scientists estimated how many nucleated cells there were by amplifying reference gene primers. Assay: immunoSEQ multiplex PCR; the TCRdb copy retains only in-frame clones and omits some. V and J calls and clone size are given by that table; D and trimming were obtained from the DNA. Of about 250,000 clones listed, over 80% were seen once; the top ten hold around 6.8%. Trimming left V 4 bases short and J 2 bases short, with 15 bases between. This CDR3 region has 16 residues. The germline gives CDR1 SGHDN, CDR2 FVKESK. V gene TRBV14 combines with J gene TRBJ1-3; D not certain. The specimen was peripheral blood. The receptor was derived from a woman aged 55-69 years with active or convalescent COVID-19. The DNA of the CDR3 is TGTGCCAGCAGCCTCCGGAGGAGGTTCGCTGGAAACACCATATATTTT. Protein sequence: CASSLRRRFAGNTIYF.